Listed below are T cell receptor beta chains from one sample, sequenced in a study of blood T cell repertoires in COVID-19. The table came from immunoSEQ multiplex PCR; TCRdb's copy has only in-frame clones and leaves some out. Of nearly 70,000 clones listed, roughly 87% are singletons. What was sequenced was peripheral blood. All receptors derive from a woman aged 50 to 60 with COVID-19, enrolled during active disease. The CDR3 runs from the conserved cysteine through the conserved F or W. D genes are given only for firm matches. The size entry is marked missing in some rows and otherwise reads once, few, many or a size class.

j_call,d_call,v_call,clone_size,cdr3_aa,cdr3_nt
TRBJ2-3,-,TRBV21-1,few,CASSNPDLGRDICTDTQYF,TGTGCCAGCAGCAACCCTGACTTGGGCAGGGACATATGCACAGATACGCAGTATTTT
TRBJ1-5,TRBD1,TRBV7-6,once,CASSLLTGAGQPQHF,TGTGCCAGCAGCTTATTGACAGGGGCCGGACAGCCCCAGCATTTT
TRBJ2-7,-,TRBV6-6,-,CASSYVRDYEQYF,TGTGCCAGCAGTTACGTGCGGGACTACGAGCAGTACTTC
TRBJ2-1,TRBD2,TRBV5-6,-,CASSSGLAANEQFF,TGTGCCAGCAGCTCCGGACTAGCGGCCAATGAGCAGTTCTTC
TRBJ2-1,-,TRBV5-4,few,CASSRRDQGYNEQFF,TGTGCCAGCAGCCGCCGGGACCAGGGGTACAATGAGCAGTTCTTC
TRBJ2-4,TRBD1,TRBV4-1,-,CASSLLLSDRSKNIQYF,TGCGCCAGCAGCCTCCTACTTTCGGACAGGAGCAAAAACATTCAGTACTTC
TRBJ2-7,-,TRBV28,-,CASSPTSGSDEQYF,TGTGCCAGCAGTCCCACCTCTGGTAGCGACGAGCAGTACTTC
TRBJ2-1,TRBD2,TRBV11-2,few,CASSRRLAGGPGEQFF,TGTGCCAGCAGCCGGAGACTAGCGGGAGGGCCGGGCGAGCAGTTCTTC
TRBJ2-3,-,TRBV2,-,CASMSWTFSTDTQYF,TGTGCCTCCATGTCCTGGACATTTAGCACAGATACGCAGTATTTT
TRBJ1-2,-,TRBV28,-,CASSTRELYYGYTF,TGTGCCAGCAGTACCAGGGAACTTTACTATGGCTACACCTTC
TRBJ2-2,-,TRBV11-2,-,CASSPPGELFF,TGTGCCAGCAGCCCCCCGGGGGAGCTGTTTTTT
TRBJ1-4,-,TRBV9,-,CASSSRVATNEKLFF,TGTGCCAGCAGCTCTCGGGTTGCAACTAATGAAAAACTGTTTTTT
TRBJ2-1,TRBD2,TRBV5-4,-,CASTRLAGGNEQFF,TGTGCCAGCACCAGACTAGCGGGAGGAAATGAGCAGTTCTTC
TRBJ2-7,TRBD1,TRBV27,-,CASSLFGQGFFYEQYF,TGTGCCAGCAGTTTATTTGGACAGGGGTTTTTCTACGAGCAGTACTTC
TRBJ2-7,-,TRBV5-7,-,CASSPSGTLRNEQYF,TGTGCCAGCAGCCCCTCCGGGACACTAAGGAACGAGCAGTACTTC
TRBJ2-1,TRBD2,TRBV3-1/TRBV3-2,-,CASSQGPSGHNEQFF,TGTGCCAGCAGCCAAGGGCCTAGCGGTCACAATGAGCAGTTCTTC
TRBJ2-1,TRBD2,TRBV7-8,-,CATLQREWGEQFF,TGTGCCACCCTTCAGCGGGAGTGGGGTGAGCAGTTCTTC
TRBJ2-3,TRBD2,TRBV6-2/TRBV6-3,-,CASSYLLGAGVTDTQYF,TGTGCCAGCAGTTACCTCCTAGGAGCGGGAGTGACAGATACGCAGTATTTT
TRBJ1-1,-,TRBV28,-,CASSLLDFGGAFF,TGTGCCAGCAGTTTATTGGATTTTGGCGGAGCTTTCTTT
TRBJ1-1,TRBD1,TRBV28,-,CASGQGDTEAFF,TGTGCCAGCGGACAGGGGGACACTGAAGCTTTCTTT
TRBJ2-1,TRBD2,TRBV24-1,once,CATSDQGVAGGYNEQFF,TGTGCCACCAGTGACCAAGGGGTCGCGGGAGGGTACAATGAGCAGTTCTTC
TRBJ1-2,-,TRBV10-3,few,CAITEPQGRGGYTF,TGTGCCATCACCGAACCCCAGGGGCGAGGTGGCTACACCTTC
TRBJ2-1,TRBD2,TRBV25-1,-,CASSESGTSRSSYNEQFF,TGTGCCAGCAGTGAATCCGGGACTAGCCGAAGCTCCTACAATGAGCAGTTCTTC
TRBJ2-5,TRBD2,TRBV28,-,CASSLSGRAWETQYF,TGTGCCAGCAGTCTCAGCGGGAGGGCTTGGGAGACCCAGTACTTC
TRBJ2-1,TRBD2,TRBV28,-,CASNSPKRDGNEQFF,TGTGCCAGCAATTCTCCCAAGCGGGATGGTAATGAGCAGTTCTTC
TRBJ2-3,TRBD2,TRBV20-1,-,CSASSSGRASDTQYF,TGCAGTGCTAGTAGCAGCGGGAGGGCTTCAGATACGCAGTATTTT
TRBJ2-1,-,TRBV4-2,once,CASSPLSLGRSDEQFF,TGTGCCAGCAGCCCCCTTTCCCTAGGGAGGAGCGATGAGCAGTTCTTC
TRBJ1-6,TRBD1,TRBV28,-,CASSSTRTGGGSPLHF,TGTGCCAGCAGTTCTACTAGGACAGGTGGAGGCTCACCCCTCCACTTT
TRBJ1-5,-,TRBV28,-,CASSSDSSNQPQHF,TGTGCCAGCAGTTCTGACAGTAGCAATCAGCCCCAGCATTTT
TRBJ2-7,-,TRBV9,-,CASSVAETGLYEQYF,TGTGCCAGCAGCGTAGCTGAGACAGGTCTCTACGAGCAGTACTTC
TRBJ2-3,TRBD1,TRBV11-3,-,CASSARQGASTDTQYF,TGTGCCAGCAGCGCGCGACAGGGGGCCAGCACAGATACGCAGTATTTT
TRBJ1-4,-,TRBV19,-,CASSQNPGRNEKLFF,TGTGCCAGTAGTCAAAACCCGGGAAGGAATGAAAAACTGTTTTTT